A selection of T cell receptor beta chains follows, all from one sample in a study of T cells and copy number aberrations in small-cell lung cancer. Profiled with immunoSEQ multiplex PCR; TCRdb holds only in-frame clones, not every one. The sample consists of roughly 730 clones, 86% of them appearing once. The sequenced material came from tumor tissue. The source of these receptors is a man between 60 and 75 years old with small cell lung cancer. Each CDR3 is given with its conserved first and last residue.

j_gene	v_gene	CDR3aa
TRBJ2-7	TRBV18	CASSQTQYEQYF
TRBJ2-7	TRBV7-8	CASSQRRQGGRYEQYF
TRBJ2-7	TRBV11-3	CASSLDRSEQYF
TRBJ2-7	TRBV7-9	CASSRGTGTDEQYF
TRBJ2-7	TRBV7-2	CASSAWTGPSSYEQYF
TRBJ2-7	TRBV30	CACWRAGHSYEQYF
TRBJ2-7	TRBV7-9	CASSSGQGAHEQYF
TRBJ2-5	TRBV4-3	CASSQTGGPETQYF
TRBJ2-4	TRBV2	CASTPTVSKNIQYF
TRBJ1-1	TRBV10-1	CASSDETGVGNTEAFF
TRBJ2-7	TRBV6-5	CASGARFAPEYF
TRBJ1-2	TRBV5-4	CASSRGGTGDNYGYTF
TRBJ2-2	TRBV10-1	CASSGTGGMDTGELFF
TRBJ2-7	TRBV6-5	CASSSNYYEQYF
TRBJ1-2	TRBV7-9	CASTSLSYGYTF
TRBJ2-7	TRBV21-1	CASSSDKAGNYEQYF
TRBJ1-1	TRBV9	CASSVGSSANTEAFF
TRBJ2-3	TRBV15	CATSPNRERVDTQYF
TRBJ1-1	TRBV12-5	CASGLGVSGNTEAFF
TRBJ2-7	TRBV5-1	CASRTGTSSAYEQYF
TRBJ1-3	TRBV11-1	CASSLERRSSGNTIYF
TRBJ2-1	TRBV7-2	CASSFTGDNEQFF
TRBJ2-3	TRBV11-2	CASSDQDPSTQYF
TRBJ2-2	TRBV9	CASSVGGGTIRTGELFF
TRBJ2-1	TRBV6-4	CASSDSNDPGDEQFF
TRBJ1-2	TRBV9	CASSVGSVPGQGGYGYTF
TRBJ2-5	TRBV7-3	CASSSSPGREETQYF
TRBJ1-1	TRBV5-8	CASSLRLNTEAFF
TRBJ2-7	TRBV11-1	CASSSRTSGSYEQYF
TRBJ1-2	TRBV4-1	CASSSPRDRGRNGYGYTF
TRBJ2-1	TRBV9	CASSVGYRYNEQFF
TRBJ1-6	TRBV28	CASSLRGPGPHNSPLHF
TRBJ1-3	TRBV28	CASSSGGNPRDTIYF
TRBJ1-2	TRBV30	CAWTGLLRGNYGYTF
TRBJ1-2	TRBV6-6	CASLIRTGEHGYTF
TRBJ2-7	TRBV14	CASSRDPGQQYF
TRBJ2-2	TRBV29-1	CSVGEIAGGPSGELFF
TRBJ1-2	TRBV10-3	CAISETGGNYGYTF
TRBJ2-7	TRBV20-1	CSAGNYEQYF
TRBJ1-1	TRBV15	CATSSRTGPFTEAFF
TRBJ2-4	TRBV29-1	CSVVGQATIAKNIQYF
TRBJ2-1	TRBV19	CASSIGDTSGSFF
TRBJ2-1	TRBV6-5	CASSPRGDMDEQFF
TRBJ2-5	TRBV11-1	CASSPRDGETQYF
TRBJ1-2	TRBV5-1	CASSGGTAQEGYTF
TRBJ1-4	TRBV9	CASSVGPTNEKLFF